The 15 T cell receptor beta chains listed next were all sequenced from one sample in a study of blood T cell repertoires in COVID-19. Generated by immunoSEQ multiplex PCR, the TCRdb table keeps only in-frame clones and is missing some. The sample carries about 64,000 clones, roughly 76% recorded once. Sequencing input: peripheral blood. These receptors were collected from a human donor in a cohort sampled during active COVID-19.

This clone was seen a single time. The rearrangement links TRBV14 to TRBJ2-5, with TRBD2 identical over 11 bases. The CDR3 contains 16 residues. The germline gives CDR1 SGHDN, CDR2 FVKESK. With 3 bases clipped from V and 4 bases from J, the junction kept 7 bases outside the gene matches. The CDR3, as DNA: TGTGCCAGCAGCCACGGACTAGCGGGTGTACGAGAGACCCAGTACTTC. It encodes CASSHGLAGVRETQYF.

The rearrangement uses TRBV6-2 or TRBV6-3 and TRBJ1-1; D gene unclear. Per germline, CDR1 MNHEY and CDR2 SVGEGT. The ends were cut back, 5 bases at V and 2 bases at J, with 12 bases in the middle. The CDR3 spans 14 residues. The CDR3 region is CASSRGGSNTEAFF. CDR3 bases: TGTGCCAGCAGTCGAGGAGGCAGCAACACTGAAGCTTTCTTT.

The CDR3 nucleotides are TGTGCCAGCCAACAGGGGGCAAGCCCGGGGGAGACCCAGTACTTC. Protein: CASQQGASPGETQYF. The genes are TRBV2 and TRBJ2-5; the match to TRBD1 covers 9 bases. From germline, CDR1 is SNHLY and CDR2 FYNNEI. The ends lost 8 bases at V and 5 bases at J; junction bases unmatched: 12. CDR3 length equals 15 residues.

The chain is built from TRBV7-2 and TRBJ2-7, with 7 bases identical to TRBD1. CDR3 size: 14 residues. Per the germline V gene, CDR1 is SGHTA and CDR2 is FQGNSA. The V segment lost 6 bases and the J segment 2 bases; nucleotides outside the gene matches: 7. DNA for the CDR3: TGTGCCAGCAGTCCCCTCGACAGGGCCTACGAGCAGTACTTC. It encodes CASSPLDRAYEQYF.

The chain carries TRBV5-4 and TRBJ2-1; a possible D gene is TRBD2 (5 bases). The CDR3 contains 15 residues. Germline V gene data show CDR1 as SGHNT and CDR2 as YYREEE (reference sequence). V lost 1 base and J 1 base, leaving 9 bases between the germline ends. The CDR3 DNA reads TGTGCCAGCAGCTTGCCTCCGGGGTCCTACAATGAGCAGTTCTTC. The encoded protein is CASSLPPGSYNEQFF.

The rearrangement links TRBV30 to TRBJ1-2, with 9 bases matching TRBD1. The V and J ends lost 1 base and 4 bases, in that order; junction bases with no gene match: 10. CDR3 size: 16 residues. Germline loops: CDR1 GTSNPN, CDR2 SVGIG (reference sequence). CDR3 coding DNA: TGTGCCTGGAGTGCCACTAGGACAGGGGATGGCTATGGCTACACCTTC. This gives the protein CAWSATRTGDGYGYTF. Full variable domain (remainder filled in from reference TRBV30 and TRBJ1-2): SQTIHQWPATLVQPVGSPLSLECTVEGTSNPNLYWYRQAAGRGLQLLFYSVGIGQISSEVPQNLSASRPQDRQFILSSKKLLLSDSGFYLCAWSATRTGDGYGYTFGSGTRLTVV.

J is TRBJ1-3 and V is TRBV6-1; TRBD1 aligns across 8 bases. After removal of 0 bases from V and 3 bases from J, the junction contained 1 base not matched to a gene. The germline CDR1 and CDR2 sequences are MNHNS and SASEGT. The CDR3 covers 15 residues. The CDR3 reads CASSEAGTGGNTIYF. CDR3 nucleotide sequence: TGTGCCAGCAGTGAAGCCGGGACAGGTGGAAACACCATATATTTT.

J is TRBJ1-2 and V is TRBV6-5, with 8 bases fitting TRBD1. In germline, CDR1 is MNHEY, CDR2 SVGAGI. Trimming at V came to 7 bases and at J to 5 bases, leaving 6 bases not matched to a gene. This CDR3 region has 13 residues. CDR3 bases: TGTGCCAGCAACCCGACAGGGGTGTATGGCTACACCTTC. Residues: CASNPTGVYGYTF.

For the CDR3, the DNA is TGCGCCAGCAGCCACGGGACTCCCTCCGAGCAGTACTTC. Its translation is CASSHGTPSEQYF. This rearrangement joins TRBV5-1 to TRBJ2-7; TRBD2 might be the D (6 bases). The CDR3 spans 13 residues. Germline-derived CDR1 and CDR2 are SGHRS and YFSETQ. With 4 bases removed from V and 6 bases from J, the gap between germline ends came to 14 bases.

This clone has more than one count but fewer than ten. The V gene is TRBV5-1, the J gene TRBJ2-5; 8 bases match TRBD1. Germline trimming cut 3 bases from V and 2 bases from J; bases unmatched to any gene: 6. Per germline, CDR1 SGHRS and CDR2 YFSETQ. CDR3 size: 15 residues. CDR3 residues: CASSSGQGPQETQYF. The DNA of the CDR3 is TGCGCCAGCAGCTCTGGACAGGGTCCACAAGAGACCCAGTACTTC.

This rearrangement joins TRBV4-1 to TRBJ2-5; 9 nucleotides align to TRBD1. Germline CDR1 and CDR2: MGHRA and YSYEKL. This CDR3 region has 15 residues. The junction had 8 bases not matched to a gene; V was cut back by 5 bases and J by 4 bases. Here the CDR3 DNA reads TGCGCCAGCAGCGCCTACCGGGACAGGGTAGAGACCCAGTACTTC. Translated, it gives CASSAYRDRVETQYF.

This chain connects TRBV2 to TRBJ1-2; no definite D call. Germline CDR1 is SNHLY and CDR2 is FYNNEI. This CDR3 contains 12 residues. V shed 5 bases and J shed 5 bases, with 9 bases lying between them. CDR3 sequence reads: CASSLENYGYTF. For the CDR3, the DNA is TGTGCCAGCAGTTTGGAGAATTATGGCTACACCTTC.

The J gene is TRBJ1-1, the V gene TRBV14; D is unclear. Germline-derived CDR1 and CDR2 are SGHDN and FVKESK. V lost 0 bases to trimming and J lost 10 bases, with 12 bases between them. The CDR3 runs to 13 residues. CDR3 DNA sequence: TGTGCCAGCAGCCAAGATTTCCGGTCGAGAGCTTTCTTT. Its protein is CASSQDFRSRAFF.

This clone has at least ten counts. The chain recombines TRBV27 with TRBJ1-1, with TRBD1 as a possible D gene (6 bases). The CDR3 runs 13 residues. Germline CDR1 reads MNHEY; CDR2 reads SMNVEV (reference sequence). V was shortened by 5 bases and J by 8 bases, with 15 bases between the two germline ends. CDR3 nucleotide sequence: TGTGCCAGCAGTGTTACAGGGAGGGTAGAAGCTTTCTTT. Translation: CASSVTGRVEAFF.

J is TRBJ2-7 and V is TRBV3-1 (or the pseudogene TRBV3-2); D is ambiguous. The CDR3 consists of 13 residues. Germline CDR1 is LGHDT and CDR2 is YNNKEL (reference sequence). V was shortened by 1 base and J by 4 bases, with 8 bases between the two germline ends. The CDR3 bases are TGTGCCAGCAGCCAAGCGACAACATACGAGCAGTACTTC. Encoded protein: CASSQATTYEQYF.